These 4 T cell receptor beta chains came from one sample sequenced in a study of T-cell memory formation after mild COVID-19. One entry per CDR3 protein results from TCRdb running MiXCR on the 5' RACE reads. The sample contains about 290,000 distinct CDR3 sequences, 15% of which appear only once. Input material: PBMCs or a T cell subset sorted from them (not recorded which). All receptors derive from a man aged 18 to 30 who had mild COVID-19 (a few samples of this study predate the infection). Cell type and time point are not known.

This clonotype occurred once. The chain uses TRBV7-9 and TRBJ1-1; no clear D gene. This CDR3 is built from 10 residues. Trimming pared 7 bases from V and 4 bases from J, leaving 4 bases between. Germline V gene sequence: CDR1 SEHNR, CDR2 FQNEAQ (reference sequence). As DNA, the CDR3 is TGTGCCAGCACGAGCACTGAAGCTTTCTTT. Amino acids: CASTSTEAFF.

This clonotype was counted only a few times. V is TRBV19 and J is TRBJ1-1; tentatively, D is TRBD1 (6 bases). This CDR3 is 12 amino acids long. Looked up from germline, CDR1 is LNHDA and CDR2 is SQIVND (reference sequence). Trimming left V 5 bases short and J 4 bases short, with 8 bases between. Here the CDR3 reads CASSHRVTEAFF. The CDR3 coding sequence is TGTGCCAGTAGTCACAGGGTCACTGAAGCTTTCTTT.

V and J are TRBV6-5 and TRBJ2-1, with a possible D match to TRBD2 (6 bases). The CDR3 runs 14 residues. In germline, CDR1 is MNHEY, CDR2 SVGAGI. V shed 5 bases and J shed 6 bases, with 14 bases lying between them. DNA for the CDR3: TGTGCCAGCAGTCCTCGGCGGGGAGCCAATGAGCAGTTCTTC. It specifies CASSPRRGANEQFF.

The gene calls are TRBV12-5 and TRBJ2-4; D might be TRBD1 (5 bases). Deletions cut 8 bases from V and 8 bases from J, with 13 bases between. This CDR3 comprises 12 residues. Per germline, CDR1 LGHNT and CDR2 FRNRAP. The CDR3: CASKGVEDIQYF. In DNA, the CDR3 is TGTGCTAGTAAAGGGGTCGAAGACATTCAGTACTTC.